The 19 T cell receptor beta chains given below trace back to one sample, sequenced in a study of CD8 T cells in ankylosing spondylitis. General study points: It appeared that ankylosing spondylitis blood was characterized by a TCR beta motif of about 8 highly homologous variants.

Antigens of these TCRs are unknown. TCRdb re-called the 5' RACE reads with MiXCR, one entry per CDR3 protein. The sample includes about 540,000 distinct CDR3 sequences, roughly 13% of them seen just once. The specimen sequenced was blood, either unsorted or a sorted T cell fraction (not recorded which). Source of these receptors: a male donor with ankylosing spondylitis.

The gene calls are TRBV2 and TRBJ2-2; D ambiguous. V lost 4 bases to trimming and J lost 7 bases, with 4 bases between them. The V gene's germline CDR1 is SNHLY and CDR2 FYNNEI. The CDR3 is 11 amino acids. The CDR3: CASSVGGELFF. DNA for the CDR3: TGTGCCAGCAGTGTTGGCGGGGAGCTGTTTTTT.

The CDR3 loop is CATSDRGLNEQFF. CDR3 DNA: TGTGCCACCAGTGACAGGGGGCTCAATGAGCAGTTCTTC. This chain connects TRBV24-1 to TRBJ2-1, with 8 bases fitting TRBD1. Unmatched junction bases numbered 1, after V lost 4 bases and J lost 6 bases. This CDR3 contains 13 residues. Germline CDR1 is KGHDR and CDR2 is SFDVKD.

The V and J genes are TRBV15 and TRBJ2-3, with TRBD2 matching 7 bases. The CDR3 covers 15 residues. The germline V gene has CDR1 LNHNV and CDR2 YYDKDF (reference sequence). Trimming removed 1 base from V and 9 bases from J; junction bases left unmatched: 10. CDR3 nucleotide sequence: TGTGCCACCAGCAGAGGGATTTCGGGGAGGGACACGCAGTATTTT. It yields the protein CATSRGISGRDTQYF.

The chain joins TRBV27 to TRBJ2-2; 7 bases align to TRBD2. Germline-derived CDR1 and CDR2 are MNHEY and SMNVEV (reference sequence). The CDR3 loop spans 16 amino acids. Unmatched junction bases numbered 4, after V lost 1 base and J lost 2 bases. The CDR3 region has the DNA TGTGCCAGCAGTTTATACGGGACTATCAACACCGGGGAGCTGTTTTTT. It is translated as CASSLYGTINTGELFF.

This clonotype was recorded many times. The chain couples TRBV20-1 to TRBJ1-1; 7 bases are shared with TRBD1. The V gene's germline CDR1 is DFQATT and CDR2 SNEGSKA (reference sequence). CDR3 length equals 13 residues. J lost 5 bases, V lost 3 bases, and 6 bases had no gene match. The CDR3 region is CSASRQGGTEAFF. CDR3 DNA: TGCAGTGCTAGCCGACAGGGAGGAACTGAAGCTTTCTTT.

This clonotype was picked up a small number of times. The chain has TRBV11-3 and TRBJ2-1, with D unclear. Germline V gene sequence: CDR1 SGHNT, CDR2 YENEEA. V gave up 5 bases and J gave up 3 bases, with 8 bases separating them. The CDR3 runs to 13 residues. The chain's CDR3 is CASSQDGYNEQFF. In DNA, the CDR3 is TGTGCCAGCAGCCAGGACGGCTACAATGAGCAGTTCTTC. The whole variable domain, remainder taken from reference TRBV11-3 and TRBJ2-1, is EAGVVQSPRYKIIEKKQPVAFWCNPISGHNTLYWYLQNLGQGPELLIRYENEEAVDDSQLPKDRFSAERLKGVDSTLKIQPAELGDSAVYLCASSQDGYNEQFFGPGTRLTVL.

This chain joins TRBV28 and TRBJ2-4, with D maybe TRBD2 (7 bases). V was pared by 3 bases and J by 0 bases, with 15 bases between. Germline V gene lookup returns CDR1 MDHEN and CDR2 SYDVKM. This CDR3 has 17 residues. The CDR3 reads CASSLRGPGGAKNIQYF. The CDR3, as DNA: TGTGCCAGCAGTTTGCGGGGGCCGGGGGGAGCCAAAAACATTCAGTACTTC.

This clonotype appeared a few times. V and J are TRBV5-6 and TRBJ2-3, with a tentative D call TRBD1 (5 bases). CDR1 is SGHDT, CDR2 YYEEEE, per germline. The CDR3 is 14 amino acids. V shed 0 bases and J shed 7 bases, with 12 bases lying between them. In DNA form, the CDR3 reads TGTGCCAGCAGCTTGGCTGGGGCCGAAAATACGCAGTATTTT. This encodes CASSLAGAENTQYF.

In its sample, this clonotype was seen a few times. The V call is TRBV7-9, the J call TRBJ2-7; no reliable D call. The CDR3 totals 14 residues. The germline V and J ends were trimmed by 2 bases and 3 bases, with 11 bases remaining between them. The germline gives CDR1 SEHNR, CDR2 FQNEAQ (reference sequence). CDR3 sequence reads: CASSLNSPLYEQYF. The CDR3 DNA follows: TGTGCCAGCAGCTTAAACAGCCCTCTCTACGAGCAGTACTTC. Together with reference TRBV7-9 and TRBJ2-7, the CDR3 gives the full variable domain: DTGVSQNPRHKITKRGQNVTFRCDPISEHNRLYWYRQTLGQGPEFLTYFQNEAQLEKSRLLSDRFSAERPKGSFSTLEIQRTEQGDSAMYLCASSLNSPLYEQYFGPGTRLTVT.

V is TRBV10-3 and J is TRBJ1-3; D unclear. Germline V lookup: CDR1 ENHRY, CDR2 SYGVKD. CDR3 length: 13 amino acids. V was clipped by 8 bases and J by 1 base, with 9 bases between them. For the CDR3, the DNA is TGTGCCATCTTGAGTTTATCTGGAAACACCATATATTTT. Its translation: CAILSLSGNTIYF.

The V gene is TRBV7-2, the J gene TRBJ1-3; D unclear. The germline V and J ends were trimmed by 3 bases and 4 bases, with 10 bases remaining between them. Germline V gene data show CDR1 as SGHTA and CDR2 as FQGNSA. The CDR3 runs to 14 residues. The CDR3 DNA reads TGTGCCAGCAGCTTGGACTCCGGAGGAAACACCATATATTTT. Translated: CASSLDSGGNTIYF.

The rearrangement joins TRBV20-1 to TRBJ2-1; 8 bases line up with TRBD2. Germline V gives CDR1 DFQATT, CDR2 SNEGSKA (reference sequence). This CDR3 contains 15 residues. With 4 bases clipped from V and 1 base from J, the junction kept 6 bases outside the gene matches. This CDR3 reads CSANGLAGSYNEQFF. The DNA of the CDR3 is TGCAGTGCTAATGGACTAGCTGGATCCTACAATGAGCAGTTCTTC.

This clonotype was counted between two and nine times. The rearrangement joins TRBV29-1 to TRBJ1-4; D is unresolved. V was clipped by 7 bases and J by 8 bases, with 14 bases between them. Germline V lookup: CDR1 SQVTM, CDR2 ANQGSEA. This CDR3 has 12 residues. The CDR3 sequence: CSAARDGEKLFF. CDR3 in DNA: TGCAGCGCAGCTAGAGATGGAGAAAAACTGTTTTTT.

This chain connects TRBV20-1 to TRBJ1-4; D ambiguous. The CDR3 is 13 residues long. The germline V and J ends were trimmed by 8 bases and 3 bases, with 13 bases remaining between them. Germline V CDR1 and CDR2: DFQATT, SNEGSKA (reference sequence). This CDR3 reads CSSPEAANEKLFF. The CDR3 DNA is TGCAGTTCACCTGAAGCCGCTAATGAAAAACTGTTTTTT.

The chain joins TRBV3-1 to TRBJ2-1; D call uncertain. The germline CDR1 and CDR2 sequences are LGHDT and YNNKEL (reference sequence). This CDR3 region has 16 residues. Trimming took off 4 bases at V and 7 bases at J, with 20 bases between the two ends. CDR3: CASSRSAGPAGNEQFF. CDR3 nucleotide sequence: TGTGCCAGCAGCCGTTCTGCAGGACCGGCTGGGAATGAGCAGTTCTTC.

Many counts were recorded for this clonotype. The chain is built from TRBV5-1 and TRBJ2-2; 10 bases fit TRBD2. V gave up 6 bases and J gave up 1 base; unmatched junction bases: 6. This CDR3 spans 16 amino acids. Germline V gene lookup returns CDR1 SGHRS and CDR2 YFSETQ. The CDR3 DNA sequence: TGCGCCAGCAACTACCTAGCGGGGGTGAACACCGGGGAGCTGTTTTTT. Protein sequence: CASNYLAGVNTGELFF.

This clonotype has just a few counts. This rearrangement joins TRBV7-9 to TRBJ2-1; D is unclear. CDR1 is SEHNR, CDR2 FQNEAQ, per germline (reference sequence). V was shortened by 3 bases and J by 1 base, with 13 bases between the two germline ends. The CDR3 runs to 16 residues. The chain's CDR3 is CASSFKTELSYNEQFF. The CDR3 DNA is TGTGCCAGCAGCTTTAAAACAGAGCTATCCTACAATGAGCAGTTCTTC.

This chain joins TRBV20-1 and TRBJ2-7; 7 nucleotides line up with TRBD1. The trim removed 6 bases at V and 4 bases at J, leaving 9 bases unmatched. CDR3 length: 13 amino acids. In germline, CDR1 is DFQATT, CDR2 SNEGSKA (reference sequence). CDR3 bases: TGCAGTGCCACGGGACAGAGACTGTACGAGCAGTACTTC. This translates into CSATGQRLYEQYF.

This clonotype appeared a few times. This rearrangement joins TRBV5-1 to TRBJ2-1, with TRBD2 identical over 8 bases. V lost 0 bases, J lost 6 bases, and 8 bases stayed unmatched. The V gene's germline CDR1 is SGHRS and CDR2 YFSETQ. This CDR3 region has 16 residues. The DNA for the CDR3 is TGCGCCAGCAGCTTGGAGGTTGGGGCGGGGGGCAATGAGCAGTTCTTC. Protein: CASSLEVGAGGNEQFF.